This T cell receptor beta chain derives from a study of Graves' ophthalmopathy and Graves' hyperthyroidism. Findings and limits, study-wide: Detected in blood as well were most expanded thyroid clonotypes with frequency above 0.001. In separating ophthalmopathy from stable hyperthyroidism, a 13-signature model achieved 85% to 90% sensitivity and around 80% specificity.

People with hyperthyroidism were aged 18 to 65 and newly diagnosed, under 2 months' duration. The CDR3 is made up of 14 amino acids. V lost 0 bases, J lost 7 bases, and 12 bases lay in between. Per germline, CDR1 LGHNA and CDR2 YSLEER. CDR3 regions of TCR beta were amplified from RNA transcripts. RT-PCR in the first round used HTBI primers; a second-round multiplex PCR followed. TCRdb reprocessed the multiplex PCR reads with MiXCR, giving one entry per CDR3 protein. Of hundreds of thousands of distinct CDR3 sequences in the sample, about 21% were seen once. This clonotype was observed many times. Its antigen is still unknown.

The TCR sequence derives from a woman under 30 with stable Graves' hyperthyroidism. Sequencing was performed on peripheral blood. This chain joins TRBV4-3 and TRBJ1-1; D unresolved. In DNA, the CDR3 is TGCGCCAGCAGCCAAGATCGAACAGACGGTGAAGCTTTCTTT. Its translation is CASSQDRTDGEAFF.